This TCR beta chain was observed in a study of memory CD4+ T cells and cytomegalovirus serostatus. Study details: Healthy Belgian adult donors included roughly ten CMV-positive and 20 to 30 CMV-negative people.

Repertoires were generated with immunoSEQ multiplex PCR, while TCRdb's copy carries only in-frame clones and drops some. Here the sample spans about 82,000 clones, less than 90% being singletons. The sort gate was single viable CD3+CD4+CD8-CD45RO+ cells for memory CD4+ T cells. Germline V gene sequence: CDR1 SEHNR, CDR2 FQNEAQ (reference sequence). The CDR3 is 15 amino acids. V dropped 2 bases and J dropped 3 bases, with 11 bases sitting between them. The source of this sequence is an adult in good health and CMV-seronegative. V usage is TRBV7-9 and J usage is TRBJ1-5; D uncertain. Sequenced input: memory CD4+ T cells from blood. DNA of the CDR3: TGTGCCAGCAGCTTATCGGGCCAGGACAATCAGCCCCAGCATTTT. Its translation: CASSLSGQDNQPQHF.